The T cell receptor (beta chain) described here comes from a study of blood T cell repertoires in COVID-19. Study-wide context: Sample material is recorded as cDNA or gDNA derived from T cells, B-cell-depleted T cells, or PBMCs.

Authors' data handling: Cell counts per sample came from amplifying reference gene primers. The assay was immunoSEQ multiplex PCR, and TCRdb's table has in-frame clones only and misses some. V and J calls plus clone size are reproduced from that table; the DNA served to infer D and trimming. Of about 76,000 clones listed, about 80% are singletons. The sequence derives from a human donor in a cohort sampled during active COVID-19. The sample consisted of peripheral blood.

CDR3 nucleotides: TGCAGTGCTAGTCGGGAGGGGAACACCGGGGAGCTGTTTTTT. This translates into CSASREGNTGELFF. V and J are TRBV20-1 and TRBJ2-2; TRBD2 agrees at 8 bases. Germline V gene lookup returns CDR1 DFQATT and CDR2 SNEGSKA (reference sequence). This CDR3 spans 14 amino acids. V was clipped by 3 bases and J by 1 base; unmatched bases: 1.